This T cell receptor (beta chain) was found in a study of T cell responses to AZD1222 COVID-19 vaccine. Overall study results and limits: There were mostly white British donors and more females than males, and clonal diversity was possibly underestimated.

TCRdb's table, derived via immunoSEQ multiplex PCR, lists solely in-frame clones and lacks some. Of around 170,000 clones listed, around 90% were seen once; the top ten hold more than 1.5%. This clone was seen a few times. Its antigen is not identified. Germline CDR1 and CDR2: SGDLS and YYNGEE. V lost 2 bases and J lost 1; bases outside the gene matches: 5. CDR3 length: 16 residues. The chain combines TRBV9 with TRBJ2-2, with 7 bases matching TRBD1. The sequence was obtained from an adult who received the AZD1222 COVID-19 vaccine. This material consisted of peripheral blood, taken 28 days after the second AZD1222 dose. CDR3 loop: CASSVSGTVNTGELFF. CDR3 in DNA: TGTGCCAGCAGCGTCTCCGGGACAGTGAACACCGGGGAGCTGTTTTTT.